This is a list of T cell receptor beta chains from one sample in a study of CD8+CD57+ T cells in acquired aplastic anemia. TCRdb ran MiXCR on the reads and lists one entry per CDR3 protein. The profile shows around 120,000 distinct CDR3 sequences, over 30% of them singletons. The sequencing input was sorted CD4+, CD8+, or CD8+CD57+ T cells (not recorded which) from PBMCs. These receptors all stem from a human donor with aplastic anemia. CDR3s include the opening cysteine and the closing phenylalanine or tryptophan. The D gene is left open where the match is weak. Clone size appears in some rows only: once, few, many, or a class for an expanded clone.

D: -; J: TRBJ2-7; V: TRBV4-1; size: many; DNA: TGCGCCAGCAGCCAACAGACAGGACCCTACGAGCAGTACTTC; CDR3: CASSQQTGPYEQYF
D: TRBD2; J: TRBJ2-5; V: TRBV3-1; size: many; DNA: TGTGCCAGCAGCCAAGGGAGACTAGCGGTTCAAGAGACCCAGTACTTC; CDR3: CASSQGRLAVQETQYF
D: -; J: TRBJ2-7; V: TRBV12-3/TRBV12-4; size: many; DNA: TGTGCCAGCAGTTTAAAGGGTGGGGAGCAGTACTTC; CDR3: CASSLKGGEQYF
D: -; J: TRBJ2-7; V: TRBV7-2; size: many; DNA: TGTGCCAGCAGCTTATTATCATCCGAGCAGTACTTC; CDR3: CASSLLSSEQYF
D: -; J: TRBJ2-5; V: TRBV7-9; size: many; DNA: TGTGCCAGCAGCTTAAGACTTTGGGAGACCCAGTACTTC; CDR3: CASSLRLWETQYF
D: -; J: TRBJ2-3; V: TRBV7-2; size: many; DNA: TGTGCCAGCAGCTTAGAGGCAGGGAAGACCCATACGCAGTATTTT; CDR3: CASSLEAGKTHTQYF
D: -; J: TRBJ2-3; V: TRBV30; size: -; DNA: TGTGCCTGGAGTGGGGGGCCACCTACGAATACGCAGTATTTT; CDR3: CAWSGGPPTNTQYF
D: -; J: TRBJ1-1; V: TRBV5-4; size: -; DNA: TGTGCCAGCAGCTCCTTGACCCAGGGAACTGAAGCTTTCTTT; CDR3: CASSSLTQGTEAFF
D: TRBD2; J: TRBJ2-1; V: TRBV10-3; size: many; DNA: TGTGCCCTTTCGACTAGCGGGACTAGCTCCTACAATGAGCAGTTCTTC; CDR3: CALSTSGTSSYNEQFF
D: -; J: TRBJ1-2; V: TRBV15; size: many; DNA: TGTGCCACCAGCAGAGATTCGGTCTCCGCTAACTATGGCTACACCTTC; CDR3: CATSRDSVSANYGYTF
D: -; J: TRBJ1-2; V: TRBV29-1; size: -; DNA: TGCAGCGTTGGATACGGTTATGGCTACACCTTC; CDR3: CSVGYGYGYTF
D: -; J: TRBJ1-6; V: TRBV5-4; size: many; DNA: TGTGCCAGCAGCTTTGGGAATTCACCCCTCCACTTT; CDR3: CASSFGNSPLHF
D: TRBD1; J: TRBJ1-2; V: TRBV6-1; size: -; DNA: TGTGCCAGCAGGACCAGACAGGGAGGCTATGGCTACACCTTC; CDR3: CASRTRQGGYGYTF
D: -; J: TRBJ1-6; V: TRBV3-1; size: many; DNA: TGTGCCAGCAGCTCACGGGACACGGGGAATTCACCCCTCCACTTT; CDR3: CASSSRDTGNSPLHF
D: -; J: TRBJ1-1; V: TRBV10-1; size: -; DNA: TGCGCCAGCCGGAGGGTGGGGAACACTGAAGCTTTCTTT; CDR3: CASRRVGNTEAFF
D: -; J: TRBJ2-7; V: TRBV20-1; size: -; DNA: TGCAGTGCTAGCAAGGGCTCCTACGAGCAGTACTTC; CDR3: CSASKGSYEQYF
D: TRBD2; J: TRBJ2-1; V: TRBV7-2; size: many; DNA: TGTGCCAGCAGTCGGACTAGCGGGGGGCGGAATGAGCAGTTCTTC; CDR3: CASSRTSGGRNEQFF